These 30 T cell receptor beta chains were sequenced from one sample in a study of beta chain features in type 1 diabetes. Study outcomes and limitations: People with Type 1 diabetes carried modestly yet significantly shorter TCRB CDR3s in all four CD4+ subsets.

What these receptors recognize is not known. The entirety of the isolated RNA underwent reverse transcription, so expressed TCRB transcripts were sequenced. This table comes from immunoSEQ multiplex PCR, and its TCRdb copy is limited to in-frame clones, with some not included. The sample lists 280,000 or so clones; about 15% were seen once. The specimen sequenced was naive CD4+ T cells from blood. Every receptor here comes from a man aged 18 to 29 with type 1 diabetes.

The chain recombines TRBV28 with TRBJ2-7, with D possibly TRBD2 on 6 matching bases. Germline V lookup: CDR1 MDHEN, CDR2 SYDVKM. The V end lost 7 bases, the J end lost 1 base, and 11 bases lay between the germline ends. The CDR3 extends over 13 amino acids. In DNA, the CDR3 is TGTGCCAGCACTTCTCTAGCGTCCTACGAGCAGTACTTC. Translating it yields CASTSLASYEQYF.

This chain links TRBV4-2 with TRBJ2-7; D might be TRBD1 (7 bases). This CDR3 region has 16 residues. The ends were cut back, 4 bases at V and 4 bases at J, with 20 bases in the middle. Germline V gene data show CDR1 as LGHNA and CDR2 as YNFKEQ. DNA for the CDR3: TGTGCCAGCAGCCCCGGGGGTTGGACAGGAGCGTACGAGCAGTACTTC. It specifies CASSPGGWTGAYEQYF.

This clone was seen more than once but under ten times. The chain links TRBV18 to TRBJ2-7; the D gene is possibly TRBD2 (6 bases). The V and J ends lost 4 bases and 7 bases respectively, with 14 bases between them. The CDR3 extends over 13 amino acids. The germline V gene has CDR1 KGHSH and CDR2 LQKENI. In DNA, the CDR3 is TGTGCCAGCTCACAATCTGGTGGAGGGGAGCAGTACTTC. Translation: CASSQSGGGEQYF.

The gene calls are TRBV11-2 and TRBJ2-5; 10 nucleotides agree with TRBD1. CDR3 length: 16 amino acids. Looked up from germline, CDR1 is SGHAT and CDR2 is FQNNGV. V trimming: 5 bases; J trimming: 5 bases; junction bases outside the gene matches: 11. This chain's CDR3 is CASSSLRDRGWETQYF. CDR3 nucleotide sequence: TGTGCCAGCAGCAGCCTCCGGGACAGGGGATGGGAGACCCAGTACTTC.

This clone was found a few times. The CDR3 nucleotides are TGTGCCAGCAGCTTACCCCTGGCGGGCGGAGATACGCAGTATTTT. Its protein product is CASSLPLAGGDTQYF. The rearrangement links TRBV7-2 to TRBJ2-3, with a possible D match to TRBD2 (5 bases). This CDR3 has 15 amino acids. Germline assignment: CDR1 SGHTA and CDR2 FQGNSA. V lost 2 bases and J lost 5, with 14 bases in between.

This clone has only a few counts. CDR3 amino acids: CASSRELQSYEQYF. Written as DNA, the CDR3 is TGTGCCAGCAGCCGAGAACTACAATCCTACGAGCAGTACTTC. This sequence joins TRBV5-4 and TRBJ2-7, with D uncertain. V lost 4 bases and J 1 base, leaving 12 bases between the germline ends. The germline V gene encodes CDR1 SGHNT and CDR2 YYREEE (reference sequence). This CDR3 has 14 residues. Full variable domain (rest looked up from reference TRBV5-4 and TRBJ2-7): ETGVTQSPTHLIKTRGQQVTLRCSSQSGHNTVSWYQQALGQGPQFIFQYYREEENGRGNFPPRFSGLQFPNYSSELNVNALELDDSALYLCASSRELQSYEQYFGPGTRLTVT.

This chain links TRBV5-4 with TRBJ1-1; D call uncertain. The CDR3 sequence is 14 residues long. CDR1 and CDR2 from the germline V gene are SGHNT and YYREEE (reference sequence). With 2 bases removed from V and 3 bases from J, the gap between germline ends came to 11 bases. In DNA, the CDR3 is TGTGCCAGCAGCTTACCCCTCGGGGACACTGAAGCTTTCTTT. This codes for CASSLPLGDTEAFF.

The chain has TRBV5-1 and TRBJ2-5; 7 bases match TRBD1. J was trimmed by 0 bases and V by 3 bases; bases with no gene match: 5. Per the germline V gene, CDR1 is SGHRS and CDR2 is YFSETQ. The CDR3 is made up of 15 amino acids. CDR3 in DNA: TGCGCCAGCAGCTCGGGACAGCCGTACCAAGAGACCCAGTACTTC. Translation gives CASSSGQPYQETQYF.

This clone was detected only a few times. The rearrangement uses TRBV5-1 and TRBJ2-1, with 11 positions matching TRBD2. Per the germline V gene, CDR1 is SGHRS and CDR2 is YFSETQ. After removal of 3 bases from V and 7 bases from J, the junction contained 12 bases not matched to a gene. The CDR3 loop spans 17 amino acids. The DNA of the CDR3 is TGCGCCAGCAGCTCGAAATTAGCGGGAGGGCCGTTGAATGAGCAGTTCTTC. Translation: CASSSKLAGGPLNEQFF.

The CDR3 here is CASSLDINGQTQYF. Here the CDR3 DNA reads TGTGCCAGCAGCTTAGACATCAATGGGCAGACCCAGTACTTC. This chain connects TRBV7-9 to TRBJ2-5; no reliable D call. V shed 1 base and J shed 6 bases, with 12 bases lying between them. The CDR3 runs to 14 residues. Germline loops: CDR1 SEHNR, CDR2 FQNEAQ (reference sequence).

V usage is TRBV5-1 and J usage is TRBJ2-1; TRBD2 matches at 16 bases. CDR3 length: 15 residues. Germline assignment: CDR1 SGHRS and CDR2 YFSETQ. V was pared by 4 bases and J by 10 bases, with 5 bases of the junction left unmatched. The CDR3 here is CASSPGLAGGPEQFF. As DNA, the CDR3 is TGCGCCAGCAGCCCGGGACTAGCGGGAGGGCCAGAGCAGTTCTTC.

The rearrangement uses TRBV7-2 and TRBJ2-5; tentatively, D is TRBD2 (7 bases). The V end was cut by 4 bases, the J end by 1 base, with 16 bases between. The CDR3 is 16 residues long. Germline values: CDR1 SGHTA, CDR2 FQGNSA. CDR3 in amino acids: CASSSGVAGVQETQYF. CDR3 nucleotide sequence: TGTGCCAGCAGCTCAGGGGTGGCGGGAGTCCAAGAGACCCAGTACTTC.

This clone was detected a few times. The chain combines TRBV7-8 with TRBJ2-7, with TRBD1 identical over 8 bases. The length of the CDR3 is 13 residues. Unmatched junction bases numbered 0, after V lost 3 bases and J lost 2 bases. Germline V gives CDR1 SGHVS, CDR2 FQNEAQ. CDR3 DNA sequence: TGTGCCAGCAGCTTGGACAGGGCCTACGAGCAGTACTTC. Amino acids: CASSLDRAYEQYF.

CDR3 amino acids: CASSLVPQTSGQETQYF. In nucleotides, the CDR3 is TGCGCCAGCAGCTTGGTCCCTCAGACTAGCGGGCAAGAGACCCAGTACTTC. The rearrangement links TRBV5-1 to TRBJ2-5; 10 nucleotides match TRBD2. V lost 0 bases, J lost 2 bases, and 7 bases stayed unmatched. The germline V gene encodes CDR1 SGHRS and CDR2 YFSETQ. This CDR3 is built from 17 residues.

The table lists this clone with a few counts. Here the CDR3 DNA reads TGTGCCACCAGCAGACCCCCCCTAGAAGAGACCCAGTACTTC. Translated, it gives CATSRPPLEETQYF. The J gene is TRBJ2-5, the V gene TRBV15; D ambiguous. Trimming left V 2 bases short and J 3 bases short, with 10 bases between. CDR3 size: 14 residues. Germline V lookup: CDR1 LNHNV, CDR2 YYDKDF (reference sequence). Full variable domain (outside the CDR3, taken from reference TRBV15 and TRBJ2-5): DAMVIQNPRYQVTQFGKPVTLSCSQTLNHNVMYWYQQKSSQAPKLLFHYYDKDFNNEADTPDNFQSRRPNTSFCFLDIRSPGLGDTAMYLCATSRPPLEETQYFGPGTRLLVL.

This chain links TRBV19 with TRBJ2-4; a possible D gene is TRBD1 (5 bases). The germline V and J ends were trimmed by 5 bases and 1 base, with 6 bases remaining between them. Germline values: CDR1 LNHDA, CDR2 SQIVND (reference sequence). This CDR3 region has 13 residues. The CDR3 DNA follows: TGTGCCAGTAGTGCAGGGGCCAAAAACATTCAGTACTTC. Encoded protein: CASSAGAKNIQYF.

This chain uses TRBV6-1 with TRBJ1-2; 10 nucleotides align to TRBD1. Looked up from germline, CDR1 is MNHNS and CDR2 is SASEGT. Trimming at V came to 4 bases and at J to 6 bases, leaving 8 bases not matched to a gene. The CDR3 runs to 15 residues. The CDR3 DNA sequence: TGTGCCAGCAGTGTAACCGGGACAGGGGCTGATGGCTACACCTTC. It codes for CASSVTGTGADGYTF.

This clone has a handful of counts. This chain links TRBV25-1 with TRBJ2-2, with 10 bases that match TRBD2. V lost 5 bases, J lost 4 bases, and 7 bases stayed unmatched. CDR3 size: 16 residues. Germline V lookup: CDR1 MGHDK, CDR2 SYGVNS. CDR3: CASSTKREGGTGELFF. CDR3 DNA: TGTGCCAGCAGTACTAAGCGGGAGGGTGGCACCGGGGAGCTGTTTTTT.

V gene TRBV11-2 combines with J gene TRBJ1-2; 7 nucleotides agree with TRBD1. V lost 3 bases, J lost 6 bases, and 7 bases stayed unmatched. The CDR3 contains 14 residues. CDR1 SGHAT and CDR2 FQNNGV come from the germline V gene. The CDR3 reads CASSFLQGTNGYTF. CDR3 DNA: TGTGCCAGCAGCTTTTTACAGGGGACGAATGGCTACACCTTC.

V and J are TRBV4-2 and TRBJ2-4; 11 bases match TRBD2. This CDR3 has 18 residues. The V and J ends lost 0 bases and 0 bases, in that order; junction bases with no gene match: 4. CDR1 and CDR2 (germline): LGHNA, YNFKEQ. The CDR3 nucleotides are TGTGCCAGCAGCCAAGAGGGGGGACTAGCGGTAGCCAAAAACATTCAGTACTTC. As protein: CASSQEGGLAVAKNIQYF.

The CDR3 region is CAWTGRPRGGDYNEQFF. The DNA for the CDR3 is TGTGCCTGGACCGGGAGACCGCGGGGGGGCGATTACAATGAGCAGTTCTTC. The V and J genes are TRBV30 and TRBJ2-1; TRBD2 aligns across 9 bases. The CDR3 covers 17 residues. Germline V gene sequence: CDR1 GTSNPN, CDR2 SVGIG (reference sequence). Trimming at V came to 4 bases and at J to 4 bases, leaving 14 bases not matched to a gene.

In DNA, the CDR3 is TGTGCCAGCTCAGCAGGGTTCTACGAGCAGTACTTC. The encoded protein is CASSAGFYEQYF. The chain recombines TRBV18 with TRBJ2-7; D is perhaps TRBD1 (5 bases). Trimming cost V 5 bases and J 3 bases, with 8 bases left between them. The CDR3 is 12 amino acids. Germline V gives CDR1 KGHSH, CDR2 LQKENI.

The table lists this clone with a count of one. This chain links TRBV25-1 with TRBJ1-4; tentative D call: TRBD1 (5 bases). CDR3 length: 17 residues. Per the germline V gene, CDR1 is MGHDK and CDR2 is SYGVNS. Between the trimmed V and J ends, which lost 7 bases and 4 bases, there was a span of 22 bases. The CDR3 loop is CASTQGWGTGGNEKLFF. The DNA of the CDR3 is TGTGCCAGCACCCAAGGTTGGGGCACGGGGGGTAATGAAAAACTGTTTTTT.

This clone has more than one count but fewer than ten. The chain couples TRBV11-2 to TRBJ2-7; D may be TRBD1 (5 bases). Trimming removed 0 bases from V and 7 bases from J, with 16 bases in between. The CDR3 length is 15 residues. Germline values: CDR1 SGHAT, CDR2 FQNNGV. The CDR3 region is CASSLDTTVRREQYF. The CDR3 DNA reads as TGTGCCAGCAGCTTAGATACGACAGTCCGAAGAGAGCAGTACTTC.

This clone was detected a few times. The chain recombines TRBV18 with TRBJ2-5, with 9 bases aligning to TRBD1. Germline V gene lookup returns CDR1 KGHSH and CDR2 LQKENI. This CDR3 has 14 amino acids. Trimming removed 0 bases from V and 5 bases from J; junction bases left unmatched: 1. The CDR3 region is CASSPPGTGETQYF. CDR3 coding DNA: TGTGCCAGCTCACCACCGGGGACAGGGGAGACCCAGTACTTC. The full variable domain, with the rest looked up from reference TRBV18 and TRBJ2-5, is NAGVMQNPRHLVRRRGQEARLRCSPMKGHSHVYWYRQLPEEGLKFMVYLQKENIIDESGMPKERFSAEFPKEGPSILRIQQVVRGDSAAYFCASSPPGTGETQYFGPGTRLLVL.

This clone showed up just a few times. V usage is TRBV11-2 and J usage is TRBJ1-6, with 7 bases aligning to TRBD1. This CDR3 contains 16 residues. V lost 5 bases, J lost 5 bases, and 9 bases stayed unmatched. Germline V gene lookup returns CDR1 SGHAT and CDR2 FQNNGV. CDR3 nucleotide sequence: TGTGCCAGCAGCACGGCCGGGACAGCTAATAATTCACCCCTCCACTTT. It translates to CASSTAGTANNSPLHF.

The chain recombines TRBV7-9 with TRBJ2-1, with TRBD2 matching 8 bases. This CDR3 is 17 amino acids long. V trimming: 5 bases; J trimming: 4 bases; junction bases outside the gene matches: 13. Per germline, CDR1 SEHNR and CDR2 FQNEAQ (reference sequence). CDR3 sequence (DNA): TGTGCCAGCAGCCTAAGCGGGGGCCAGGCCCCATACAATGAGCAGTTCTTC. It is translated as CASSLSGGQAPYNEQFF.

The CDR3 loop reads CASSHDSYNEQFF. Written as DNA, the CDR3 is TGTGCCAGCAGCCACGACAGCTACAATGAGCAGTTCTTC. The V gene is TRBV6-5, the J gene TRBJ2-1; a possible D gene is TRBD1 (5 bases). CDR1 and CDR2 from the germline V gene are MNHEY and SVGAGI. The CDR3 is made up of 13 amino acids. V was clipped by 6 bases and J by 3 bases, with 9 bases between them.

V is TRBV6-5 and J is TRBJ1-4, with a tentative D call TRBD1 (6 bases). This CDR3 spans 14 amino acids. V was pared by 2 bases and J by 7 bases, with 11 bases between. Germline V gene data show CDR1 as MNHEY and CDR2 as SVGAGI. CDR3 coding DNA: TGTGCCAGCAGTTACGGGGGGGCAGGTGAAAAACTGTTTTTT. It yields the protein CASSYGGAGEKLFF.

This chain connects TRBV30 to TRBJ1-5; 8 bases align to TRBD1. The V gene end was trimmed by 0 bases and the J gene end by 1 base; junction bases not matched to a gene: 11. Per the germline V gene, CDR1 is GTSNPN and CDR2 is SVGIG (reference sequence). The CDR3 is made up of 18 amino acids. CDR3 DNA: TGTGCCTGGAGTGTGCACCGGACAGGGTGGGGAAGCAATCAGCCCCAGCATTTT. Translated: CAWSVHRTGWGSNQPQHF.